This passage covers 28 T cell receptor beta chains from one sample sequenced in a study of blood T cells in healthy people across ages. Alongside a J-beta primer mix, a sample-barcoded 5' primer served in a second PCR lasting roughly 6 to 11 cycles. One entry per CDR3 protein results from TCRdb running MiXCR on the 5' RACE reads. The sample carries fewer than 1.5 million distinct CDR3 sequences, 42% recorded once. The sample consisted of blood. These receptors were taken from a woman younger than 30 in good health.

CDR3 region: CASSAQEYGYTF. The CDR3 coding sequence is TGTGCCAGCAGTGCTCAGGAGTATGGCTACACCTTC. The gene calls are TRBV12-3 or TRBV12-4 and TRBJ1-2; D uncertain. The CDR3 has 12 residues. Trimming left V 5 bases short and J 5 bases short, with 9 bases between.

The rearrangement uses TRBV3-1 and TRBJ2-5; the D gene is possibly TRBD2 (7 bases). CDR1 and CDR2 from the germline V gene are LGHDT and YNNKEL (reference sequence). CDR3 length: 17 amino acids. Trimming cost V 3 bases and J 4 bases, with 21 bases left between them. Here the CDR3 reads CASSQKRRGVQGETQYF. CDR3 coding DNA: TGTGCCAGCAGCCAGAAGAGACGGGGGGTACAGGGAGAGACCCAGTACTTC.

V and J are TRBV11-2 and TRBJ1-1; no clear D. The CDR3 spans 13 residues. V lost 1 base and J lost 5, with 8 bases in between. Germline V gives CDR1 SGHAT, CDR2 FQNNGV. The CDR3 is CASSLAETTEAFF. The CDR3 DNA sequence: TGTGCCAGCAGCTTAGCGGAAACGACTGAAGCTTTCTTT. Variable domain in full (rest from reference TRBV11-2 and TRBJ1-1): EAGVAQSPRYKIIEKRQSVAFWCNPISGHATLYWYQQILGQGPKLLIQFQNNGVVDDSQLPKDRFSAERLKGVDSTLKIQPAKLEDSAVYLCASSLAETTEAFFGQGTRLTVV.

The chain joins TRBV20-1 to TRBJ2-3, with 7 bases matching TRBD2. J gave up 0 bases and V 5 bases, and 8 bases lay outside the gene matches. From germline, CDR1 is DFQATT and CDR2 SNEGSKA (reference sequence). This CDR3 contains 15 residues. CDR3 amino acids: CSAQSPSGSTDTQYF. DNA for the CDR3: TGCAGTGCTCAGTCCCCTAGCGGAAGCACAGATACGCAGTATTTT.

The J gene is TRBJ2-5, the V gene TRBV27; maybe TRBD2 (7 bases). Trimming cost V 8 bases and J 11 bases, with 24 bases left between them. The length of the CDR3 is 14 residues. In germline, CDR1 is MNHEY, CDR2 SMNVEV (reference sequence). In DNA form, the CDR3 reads TGTGCCAGCGGGGAGGGGGGGTTTAGAGATGAGCAGTACTTC. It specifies CASGEGGFRDEQYF.

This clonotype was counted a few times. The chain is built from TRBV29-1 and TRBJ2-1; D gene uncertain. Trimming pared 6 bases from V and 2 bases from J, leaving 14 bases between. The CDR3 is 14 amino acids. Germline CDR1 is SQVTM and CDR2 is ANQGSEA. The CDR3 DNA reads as TGCAGCGTCTTTCAGGCTCCTACCTACAATGAGCAGTTCTTC. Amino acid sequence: CSVFQAPTYNEQFF.

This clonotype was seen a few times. The CDR3 protein is CASSSTRDFLYEQYF. The CDR3 DNA sequence: TGTGCCAGCAGTTCTACCCGGGACTTCCTTTACGAGCAGTACTTC. This chain uses TRBV6-2 or TRBV6-3 with TRBJ2-7; a weak D match, TRBD2 (6 bases). The V gene lost 4 bases and the J gene lost 4 bases, with 17 bases spanning the gap. CDR3 length: 15 residues. Germline loops: CDR1 MNHEY, CDR2 SVGEGT.

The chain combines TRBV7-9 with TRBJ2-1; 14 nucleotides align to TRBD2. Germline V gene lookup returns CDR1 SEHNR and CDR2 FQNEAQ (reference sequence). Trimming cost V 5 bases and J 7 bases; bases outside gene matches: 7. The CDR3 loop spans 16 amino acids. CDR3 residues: CASSGGTSGSRNEQFF. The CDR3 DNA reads TGTGCCAGCAGCGGCGGGACTAGCGGGAGCAGGAATGAGCAGTTCTTC.

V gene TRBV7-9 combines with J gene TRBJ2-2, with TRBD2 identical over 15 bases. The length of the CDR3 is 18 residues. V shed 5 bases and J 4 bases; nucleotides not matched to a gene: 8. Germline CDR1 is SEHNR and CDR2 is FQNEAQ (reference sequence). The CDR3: CASSPGLAGGTSTGELFF. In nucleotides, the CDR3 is TGTGCCAGCAGCCCGGGACTAGCGGGAGGAACGAGCACCGGGGAGCTGTTTTTT.

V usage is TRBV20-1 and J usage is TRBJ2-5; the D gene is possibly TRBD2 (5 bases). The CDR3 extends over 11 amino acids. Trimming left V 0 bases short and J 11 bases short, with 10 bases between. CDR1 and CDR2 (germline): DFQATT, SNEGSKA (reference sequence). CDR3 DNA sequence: TGCAGTGCTAGAGATTCCGAGGGTCAGTACTTC. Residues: CSARDSEGQYF.

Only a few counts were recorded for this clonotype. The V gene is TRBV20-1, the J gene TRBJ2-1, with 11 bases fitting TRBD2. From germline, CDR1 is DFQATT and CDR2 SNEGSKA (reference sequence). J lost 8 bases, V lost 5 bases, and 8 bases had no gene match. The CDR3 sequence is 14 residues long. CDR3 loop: CSASSGGPLDEQFF. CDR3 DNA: TGCAGTGCTTCTAGCGGGGGGCCACTCGATGAGCAGTTCTTC.

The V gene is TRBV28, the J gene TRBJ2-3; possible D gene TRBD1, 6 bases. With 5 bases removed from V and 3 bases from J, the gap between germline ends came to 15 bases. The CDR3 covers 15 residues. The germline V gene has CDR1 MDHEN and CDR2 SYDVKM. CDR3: CASSLTGSGTDTQYF. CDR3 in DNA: TGTGCCAGCAGTCTCACAGGGTCGGGAACAGATACGCAGTATTTT.

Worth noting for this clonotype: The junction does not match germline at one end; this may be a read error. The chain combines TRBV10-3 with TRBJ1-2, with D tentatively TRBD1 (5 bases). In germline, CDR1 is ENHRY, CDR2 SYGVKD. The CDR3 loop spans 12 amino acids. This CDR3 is CATATANYGHTF. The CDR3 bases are TGTGCCACTGCGACAGCTAACTATGGCCACACCTTC.

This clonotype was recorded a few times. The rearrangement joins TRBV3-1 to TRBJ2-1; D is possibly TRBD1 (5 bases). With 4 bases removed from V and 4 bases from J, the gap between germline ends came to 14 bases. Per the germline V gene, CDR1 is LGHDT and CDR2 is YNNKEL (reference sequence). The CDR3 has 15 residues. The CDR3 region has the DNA TGTGCCAGCAGCCTGGGGCTATCCGGGTACAATGAGCAGTTCTTC. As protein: CASSLGLSGYNEQFF.

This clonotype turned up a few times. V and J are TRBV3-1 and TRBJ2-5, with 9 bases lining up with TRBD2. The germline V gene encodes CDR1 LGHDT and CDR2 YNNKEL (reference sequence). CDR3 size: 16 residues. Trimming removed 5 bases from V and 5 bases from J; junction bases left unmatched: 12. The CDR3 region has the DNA TGTGCCAGCAGCTTGAAAGGCGGGGGGGCCGGTGAGACCCAGTACTTC. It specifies CASSLKGGGAGETQYF.

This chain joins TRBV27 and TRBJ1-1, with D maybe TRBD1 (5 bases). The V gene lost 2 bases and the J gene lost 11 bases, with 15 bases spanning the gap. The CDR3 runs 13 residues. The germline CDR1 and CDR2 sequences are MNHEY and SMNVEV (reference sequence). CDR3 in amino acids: CASSLRGTGQAFF. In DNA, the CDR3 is TGTGCCAGCAGTTTAAGGGGTACCGGTCAGGCTTTCTTT.

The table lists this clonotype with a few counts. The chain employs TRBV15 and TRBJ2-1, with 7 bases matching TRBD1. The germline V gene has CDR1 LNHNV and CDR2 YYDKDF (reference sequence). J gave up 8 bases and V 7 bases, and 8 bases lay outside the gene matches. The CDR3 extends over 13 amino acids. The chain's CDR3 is CATTRQGDHEQFF. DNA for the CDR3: TGTGCCACCACAAGGCAGGGGGACCATGAGCAGTTCTTC. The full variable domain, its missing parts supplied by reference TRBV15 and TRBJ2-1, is DAMVIQNPRYQVTQFGKPVTLSCSQTLNHNVMYWYQQKSSQAPKLLFHYYDKDFNNEADTPDNFQSRRPNTSFCFLDIRSPGLGDTAMYLCATTRQGDHEQFFGPGTRLTVL.

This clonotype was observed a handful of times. The CDR3 spells CASSPPDFLRNQPQHF. The CDR3 DNA sequence: TGTGCCAGCAGTCCCCCCGACTTCCTGCGCAATCAGCCCCAGCATTTT. The V gene is TRBV6-1, the J gene TRBJ1-5; D not certain. Between the trimmed V and J ends, which lost 5 bases and 2 bases, there was a span of 16 bases. The germline V gene has CDR1 MNHNS and CDR2 SASEGT. The CDR3 runs 16 residues.

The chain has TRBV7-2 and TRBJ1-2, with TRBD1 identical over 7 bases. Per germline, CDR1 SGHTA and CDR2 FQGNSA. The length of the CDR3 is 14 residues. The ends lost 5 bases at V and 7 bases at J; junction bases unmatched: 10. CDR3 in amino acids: CASSTRGAWRGYTF. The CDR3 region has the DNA TGTGCCAGCAGCACCAGGGGGGCCTGGCGTGGCTACACCTTC.

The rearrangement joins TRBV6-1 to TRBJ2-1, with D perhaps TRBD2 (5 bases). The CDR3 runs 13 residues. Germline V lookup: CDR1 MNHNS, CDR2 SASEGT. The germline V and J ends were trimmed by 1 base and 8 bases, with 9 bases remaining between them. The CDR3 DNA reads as TGTGCCAGCAGTGAAGGGCGGGCGGATGAGCAGTTCTTC. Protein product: CASSEGRADEQFF.

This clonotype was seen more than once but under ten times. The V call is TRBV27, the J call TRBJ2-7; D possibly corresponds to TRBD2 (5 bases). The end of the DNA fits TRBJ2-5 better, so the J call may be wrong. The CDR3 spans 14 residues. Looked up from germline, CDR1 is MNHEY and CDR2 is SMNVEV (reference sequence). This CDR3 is CASSLSSLVKTQYF. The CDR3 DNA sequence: TGTGCCAGCAGTTTATCGTCACTAGTTAAGACCCAGTACTTC.

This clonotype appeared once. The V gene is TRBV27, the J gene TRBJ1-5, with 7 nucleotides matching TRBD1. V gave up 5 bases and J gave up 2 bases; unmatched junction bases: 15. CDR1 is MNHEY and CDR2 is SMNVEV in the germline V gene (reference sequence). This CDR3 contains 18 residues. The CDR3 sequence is CASSPPPGQQGGNQPQHF. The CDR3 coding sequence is TGTGCCAGCAGTCCTCCCCCGGGACAGCAGGGGGGCAATCAGCCCCAGCATTTT.

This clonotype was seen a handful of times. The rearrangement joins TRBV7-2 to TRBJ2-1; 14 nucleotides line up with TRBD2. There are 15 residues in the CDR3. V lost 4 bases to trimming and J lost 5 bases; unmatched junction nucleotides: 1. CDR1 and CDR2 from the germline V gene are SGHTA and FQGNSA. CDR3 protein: CASSWGLAGDNEQFF. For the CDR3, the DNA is TGTGCCAGCAGCTGGGGACTAGCGGGGGACAATGAGCAGTTCTTC.

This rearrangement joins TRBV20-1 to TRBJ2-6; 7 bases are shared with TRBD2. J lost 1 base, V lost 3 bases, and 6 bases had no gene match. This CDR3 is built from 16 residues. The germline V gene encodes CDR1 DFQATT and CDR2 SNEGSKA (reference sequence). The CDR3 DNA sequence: TGCAGTGCTAGGACGGCGGGGGAGTCTGGGGCCAACGTCCTGACTTTC. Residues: CSARTAGESGANVLTF.

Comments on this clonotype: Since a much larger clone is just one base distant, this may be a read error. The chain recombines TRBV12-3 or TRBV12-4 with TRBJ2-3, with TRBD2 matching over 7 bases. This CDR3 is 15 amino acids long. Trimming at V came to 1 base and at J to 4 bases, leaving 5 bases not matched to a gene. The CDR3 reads CASSLERGNADTQYF. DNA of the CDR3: TGTGCCAGCAGTTTAGAGCGGGGAAACGCAGATACGCAGTATTTT.

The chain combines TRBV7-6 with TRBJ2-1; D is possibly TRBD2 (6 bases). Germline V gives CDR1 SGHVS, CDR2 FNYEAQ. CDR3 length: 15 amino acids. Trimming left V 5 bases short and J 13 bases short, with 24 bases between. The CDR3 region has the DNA TGTGCCAGCAGCCCCCAGGCGGGGAACCAAGAGACCCAGTTCTTC. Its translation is CASSPQAGNQETQFF.

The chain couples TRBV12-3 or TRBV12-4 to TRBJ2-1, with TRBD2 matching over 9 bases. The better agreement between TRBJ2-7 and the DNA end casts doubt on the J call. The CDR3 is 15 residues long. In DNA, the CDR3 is TGTGCCAGCAGGGTAGCGGGGGAATCCTACAATGAGCAGTACTTC. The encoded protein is CASRVAGESYNEQYF.

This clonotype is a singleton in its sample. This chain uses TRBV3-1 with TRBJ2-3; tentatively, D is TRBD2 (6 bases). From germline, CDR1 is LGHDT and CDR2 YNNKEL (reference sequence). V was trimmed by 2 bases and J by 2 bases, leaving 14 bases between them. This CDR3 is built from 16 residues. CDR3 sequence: CASSQQLSGYTDTQYF. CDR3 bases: TGTGCCAGCAGCCAACAACTTAGCGGCTACACAGATACGCAGTATTTT.